This T cell receptor (beta chain) was recovered during a study of blood T cells in healthy people across ages. Using a J-beta primer mix together with a sample-barcoded 5' primer, a second PCR was run for about 7 to 12 cycles. TCRdb redid the calling of the 5' RACE reads with MiXCR, one entry per CDR3 protein. Among 450,000 to 650,000 distinct CDR3 sequences listed, approximately 25% were seen once. The sample providers were healthy Caucasian people from Russia, aged about 6 to 100. This CDR3 is 15 amino acids long. Trimming at V came to 6 bases and at J to 5 bases, leaving 15 bases not matched to a gene. CDR1 is DFQATT and CDR2 is SNEGSKA in the germline V gene (reference sequence). These records were also assigned to another study, of T cells of mothers and their children. Per that paper: In cDNA synthesis, all of the extracted RNA was used at around 1.4 ug per 15 ul. Mothers yielded over 8.5 million CDR3 reads, children about 3 million each. Biologically related mothers and children overlapped slightly more than unrelated pairs, a non-significant difference.

The sequenced material came from blood. This receptor was identified in a boy younger than 18 in good health. The rearrangement links TRBV20-1 to TRBJ2-7, with 8 positions matching TRBD2. CDR3 DNA: TGCAGTGCGTTTCAGCCAGGGACTAGAATCGACGAGCAGTACTTC. Translating gives CSAFQPGTRIDEQYF.